These 11 T cell receptor beta chains were all obtained from the same sample, sequenced in a study of T cells in Graves' hyperthyroidism and ophthalmopathy. The CDR3 regions of TCR beta were amplified from RNA transcripts. Researchers ran a first-round RT-PCR on the TCR CDR3 using the HTBI primer set. TCRdb recomputed calls from the multiplex PCR reads with MiXCR, one row per CDR3 protein. The repertoire has some 770,000 distinct CDR3 sequences, 16% of them found once; the top ten carry around 8%. Sample: blood. The receptors shown here come from a man aged 18 to 30 with Graves' hyperthyroidism.

This clonotype was detected many times. CDR3 region: CASSENSGANVLTF. For the CDR3, the DNA is TGTGCCAGCAGCGAAAACTCTGGGGCCAACGTCCTGACTTTC. The chain employs TRBV28 and TRBJ2-6; no firm D call. Germline assignment: CDR1 MDHEN and CDR2 SYDVKM. Trimming stripped 6 bases from V and 0 bases from J, with 6 bases between. The CDR3 spans 14 residues. Together with reference TRBV28 and TRBJ2-6, the CDR3 gives the full variable domain: DVKVTQSSRYLVKRTGEKVFLECVQDMDHENMFWYRQDPGLGLRLIYFSYDVKMKEKGDIPEGYSVSREKKERFSLILESASTNQTSMYLCASSENSGANVLTFGAGSRLTVL.

This clonotype was detected ten times or more. The CDR3 is CASSLDDRGTNTEAFF. DNA of the CDR3: TGTGCCAGCAGTTTAGACGACAGGGGGACGAACACTGAAGCTTTCTTT. V and J are TRBV12-3 or TRBV12-4 and TRBJ1-1; TRBD1 matches 9 bases. The junction had 4 bases not matched to a gene; V was cut back by 1 base and J by 1 base. This CDR3 is built from 16 residues.

This clonotype was observed a handful of times. The chain uses TRBV2 and TRBJ2-3; 8 positions match TRBD2. Germline V gene data show CDR1 as SNHLY and CDR2 as FYNNEI. This CDR3 has 14 amino acids. V gave up 8 bases and J gave up 5 bases; unmatched junction bases: 9. CDR3 sequence reads: CASAFREGRDTQYF. The CDR3 DNA reads TGTGCCAGCGCCTTTCGGGAGGGTAGAGATACGCAGTATTTT.

This clonotype was picked up many times. The chain employs TRBV28 and TRBJ1-5; 9 nucleotides match TRBD1. V shed 5 bases, J shed 7 bases, and the junction held 6 bases outside the gene matches. Germline-derived CDR1 and CDR2 are MDHEN and SYDVKM. The CDR3 extends over 14 amino acids. The chain's CDR3 is CASSPGTGHQPQHF. The CDR3 nucleotides read TGTGCCAGCAGTCCCGGGACAGGGCACCAGCCCCAGCATTTT.

This chain joins TRBV9 and TRBJ1-3; maybe TRBD1 (6 bases). Germline V CDR1 and CDR2: SGDLS, YYNGEE. The CDR3 totals 15 residues. Trimming cost V 6 bases and J 1 base, with 14 bases left between them. The CDR3, as DNA: TGTGCCAGCAAGGCAGGGGAGTATTCTGGAAACACCATATATTTT. Amino acids: CASKAGEYSGNTIYF. Based on the CDR3 plus reference TRBV9 and TRBJ1-3, the full variable domain is DSGVTQTPKHLITATGQRVTLRCSPRSGDLSVYWYQQSLDQGLQFLIQYYNGEERAKGNILERFSAQQFPDLHSELNLSSLELGDSALYFCASKAGEYSGNTIYFGEGSWLTVV.

J is TRBJ2-7 and V is TRBV3-1; the D is unclear. V gave up 5 bases and J gave up 1 base, with 12 bases separating them. In germline, CDR1 is LGHDT, CDR2 YNNKEL (reference sequence). The CDR3 runs 14 residues. The CDR3 sequence: CASSAGVGSYEQYF. In nucleotides, the CDR3 is TGTGCCAGCAGCGCTGGGGTAGGTTCCTACGAGCAGTACTTC.

This clonotype was counted a few times. CDR3 in amino acids: CASSSATGGINYGYTF. The CDR3 bases are TGTGCCAGCTCATCAGCGACAGGAGGGATTAACTATGGCTACACCTTC. The rearrangement uses TRBV18 and TRBJ1-2, with D possibly matching TRBD1 (6 bases). From germline, CDR1 is KGHSH and CDR2 LQKENI. CDR3 length: 16 amino acids. Deletions cut 5 bases from V and 1 base from J, with 17 bases between.

The sample holds many counts of this clonotype. The J gene is TRBJ1-6, the V gene TRBV7-2; D ambiguous. In germline, CDR1 is SGHTA, CDR2 FQGNSA. Between the trimmed V and J ends, which lost 8 bases and 10 bases, there was a span of 15 bases. There are 13 residues in the CDR3. DNA of the CDR3: TGTGCCAGCTGCGGGCCCCAACCGTCACCCCTCCACTTT. Translating gives CASCGPQPSPLHF.

V and J are TRBV19 and TRBJ1-5, with D possibly TRBD1 on 5 matching bases. The V gene lost 10 bases and the J gene lost 0 bases, with 13 bases spanning the gap. The V gene's germline CDR1 is LNHDA and CDR2 SQIVND (reference sequence). CDR3 length equals 14 residues. The CDR3, as DNA: TGTGCCACCTCCCGACAGATTAGCAATCAGCCCCAGCATTTT. Protein sequence: CATSRQISNQPQHF. The complete variable domain, with remaining parts taken from reference TRBV19 and TRBJ1-5, reads DGGITQSPKYLFRKEGQNVTLSCEQNLNHDAMYWYRQDPGQGLRLIYYSQIVNDFQKGDIAEGYSVSREKKESFPLTVTSAQKNPTAFYLCATSRQISNQPQHFGDGTRLSIL.

This clonotype was recorded many times. The genes are TRBV12-3 or TRBV12-4 and TRBJ2-3; 9 bases are shared with TRBD2. V lost 6 bases to trimming and J lost 3 bases; unmatched junction nucleotides: 10. The CDR3 loop spans 16 amino acids. In DNA form, the CDR3 reads TGTGCCAGCAGCCCGCTAGCGGGAAATGGTACAGATACGCAGTATTTT. Translation: CASSPLAGNGTDTQYF.

This clonotype has more than one count but fewer than ten. Here the CDR3 reads CASGLVWDTSGELFF. The CDR3 DNA is TGTGCTAGTGGTTTGGTCTGGGATACAAGTGGGGAGCTGTTTTTT. This chain links TRBV12-5 with TRBJ2-2; D is unclear. The germline CDR1 and CDR2 sequences are LGHNT and FRNRAP. CDR3 length equals 15 residues. Trimming took 0 bases from V and 8 from J, leaving 13 bases between them.